Here is one T cell receptor (beta chain) with its context. MiXCR, run by TCRdb on the 5' RACE reads, gives a single entry per CDR3 protein. The sample lists some 21,000 distinct CDR3 sequences; 4.6% were seen once. The entry originates in a study of spatial heterogeneity in lung cancer. V was pared by 0 bases and J by 1 base, with 9 bases between. Germline-derived CDR1 and CDR2 are DFQATT and SNEGSKA (reference sequence). This CDR3 contains 15 residues. Regarding time point: sample taken at primary tumor resection. There were 65 or so donors, all of them untreated patients with early-stage non-small cell lung cancer. Without sorting, whole RNA was sequenced from tumor, nontumor lung or frozen PBMC.

The material was PBMCs, obtained at surgery. The chain uses TRBV20-1 and TRBJ2-2, with TRBD1 as a possible D gene (6 bases). The source is a male donor with early-stage non-small cell lung cancer. The CDR3 loop is CSARDLDRNTGELFF. The CDR3 DNA follows: TGCAGTGCTAGAGATTTGGACAGGAACACCGGGGAGCTGTTTTTT.